This T cell receptor (delta chain) emerged from a study of Vδ1+ human thymocytes (dated by TCRdb to the late 2010s). Study-wide context: The study characterised mRNA-level TRG and TRD CDR3 repertoires of highly purified Vdelta1+ thymocytes from young children as a data resource. Earlier work had validated the multiplex-based CDR3 amplicon strategy against 5'RACE-based methods for generating CDR3 amplicons.

RNA was isolated using the RNeasy mini kit, and reverse transcription was performed with Superscript III. CDR3 amplicons were generated by multiplex PCR with pooled V-gene forward primers and a constant-region reverse primer carrying Illumina adaptor overhangs. Amplicons were gel-purified, then indexed with Nextera index primers over about 8 extra PCR cycles and purified with AMPure XP beads. Sequencing of libraries was performed on an Illumina MiSeq using paired-end 250 bp reads, dual indexing and an approximately 20% PhiX spike-in. The authors processed their data as follows. FastQC was used to quality check the reads, while ea-utils fastq-join merged the TRG read pairs. Annotation of sequences was performed with IMGT/HighV-QUEST, only productive sequences with unambiguous V-gene assignment were retained, and clonotypes were defined by identical CDR3 sequence. VDJtools 1.1.1, tcR 2.2.3, Treemap and vegan Shannon diversity in R 3.4.4 were used for downstream analysis. The public reads were reprocessed by TCRdb using CATT, and rows of matching DNA were later combined. What appears here as the V and J calls and clone size reflects TCRdb's work, not the paper's. The sample table records 54,000 or so delta-chain clones; about a sixth of these occur just once. The ten largest account for 0.5% to 0.55% of the sample.

CDR1 and CDR2, looked up from the germline V gene, are TSWWSYY and QGS. Including the terminal cysteine and phenylalanine, the CDR3 comprises 26 residues. Of all the DNA, just the CDR3 is kept, 78 bases in frame from base 1. Germline trimming: 2 bases from V, 4 bases from J; junction bases outside gene matches: 31. Thymic samples were depleted of alphabeta T cells, then CD3+ TCRVdelta1+ TCRVdelta2- thymocytes were FACS-sorted. The purity of the sorted Vdelta1+ thymocytes fell between 98% and 99.6%. Thymic specimens came from roughly eight paediatric patients undergoing corrective cardiac surgery, aged from roughly 5 days to 16 months. After the thymic tissue was dispersed, mononuclear cells were isolated using a Histopaque-1077 density gradient. The staining antibodies were anti-TCRVdelta1 clone TS8.2, anti-TCRVdelta2 clone B6, anti-CD3 clone HIT3a and anti-TCRalphabeta clone IP26. In regard to this clone: It has no known antigen specificity. Base qualities are missing; no much larger clone stands one base away.

The investigation overall reported the following: About 20% of thymic TRD sequences were found to be Vdelta2 (and few were Vdelta3) despite high sort purity, in contrast to peripheral blood Vdelta1+ controls. Because no clustering by age or sex was seen, donors were not stratified by age or sex in the analyses. Because unexpected Vdelta2 sequences could lead to misinterpretation of bulk repertoire data, the authors recommended using highly purified populations and single-cell validation. Donors shared many TRG clonotypes (up to 6.9x10^3), but TRD repertoires were essentially private, with at most 130 shared. Thymic TRG and TRD repertoires appeared highly polyclonal with Gaussian CDR3 length distributions, unlike oligoclonal peripheral blood repertoires.

Sequenced input: Vdelta1+ gamma-delta thymocytes from the thymus. The cell subset or site label on this specimen signifies: FACS-sorted CD3+ TCRalphabeta- TCRVdelta1+ TCRVdelta2- thymocytes. The chain was built from TRDV1 and TRDJ2; 13 bases in the middle match TRDD3. This TCR derives from a boy younger than two who had congenital heart surgery. The CDR3 reads as follows: CALGEVSASTNLNWGIRNRRTAQLFF. The sequenced DNA is TGTGCTCTTGGGGAAGTCTCGGCCTCCACTAACCTGAACTGGGGGATACGAAATCGTCGGACAGCACAACTCTTCTTT.